The rows below give T cell receptor beta chains drawn from one sample of a study of blood T cell repertoires in COVID-19. The method was immunoSEQ multiplex PCR; TCRdb's version includes in-frame clones alone and lacks a portion of them. Found here are more than 35,000 clones, roughly nine tenths of them singletons; the top ten hold 6.2%. The material sequenced was peripheral blood. These receptors were obtained from a human donor in a cohort sampled during active COVID-19. Each CDR3 is given with its conserved first and last residue. Each record gives: V gene, J gene, clone size, D gene, CDR3 DNA, CDR3 protein. A D gene is named only where the DNA matches it firmly. Clone size is not always given. Where it is, it says once, few, many or a class for expanded clones.

TRBV7-9	TRBJ2-1	few	.	TGTGCCAGCAGCCTAGGCGGGACTCCCAATGAGCAGTTCTTC	CASSLGGTPNEQFF
TRBV6-1	TRBJ2-1	.	.	TGTGCCAGCAGTGAAGCTCCAAGTACCGGTAATGAGCAGTTCTTC	CASSEAPSTGNEQFF
TRBV25-1	TRBJ1-1	.	TRBD1	TGTGCCAGCAGTTCTCCCCGGACAGGGGGCACTGAAGCTTTCTTT	CASSSPRTGGTEAFF
TRBV18	TRBJ2-2	.	.	TGTGCCAGCTCACCACTAGGGCAGGGAAGGAACACCGGGGAGCTGTTTTTT	CASSPLGQGRNTGELFF
TRBV7-2	TRBJ2-1	.	.	TGTGCCAGCAGCTTAGCGGGAGTTTGGGACAATGAGCAGTTCTTC	CASSLAGVWDNEQFF
TRBV2	TRBJ1-2	.	TRBD1	TGTGCCAGCACCTTTGAACGCCAGGGGGCAATTGGCTACACCTTC	CASTFERQGAIGYTF
TRBV7-2	TRBJ2-7	.	TRBD2	TGTGCCAGCAGCTTAGTTTTCGCGGGAGACTACGAGCAGTACTTC	CASSLVFAGDYEQYF
TRBV7-6	TRBJ1-2	.	.	TGTGCCAGCAGCTTAATGTCCAGGGGAGAGAATGGCTACACCTTC	CASSLMSRGENGYTF
TRBV4-1	TRBJ2-7	.	.	TGCGCCAGCAGCCATCGGGACACTAGTACTTACGAGCAGTACTTC	CASSHRDTSTYEQYF
TRBV3-1/TRBV3-2	TRBJ1-2	.	TRBD1	TGTGCCAGCAGCCTTTCGGGCAGGGGGATCCATGGCTACACCTTC	CASSLSGRGIHGYTF
TRBV5-6	TRBJ2-2	.	TRBD2	TGTGCCAGCAGCTTGCTTGCGGGAGAGGCCACCGGGGAGCTGTTTTTT	CASSLLAGEATGELFF
TRBV5-1	TRBJ2-5	.	TRBD2	TGCGCCAGCTCCGACAGTAGCGGGAGTGGAGAGACCCAGTACTTC	CASSDSSGSGETQYF
TRBV6-5	TRBJ2-1	once	.	TGTGCCAGCAGACGGGACAATGAGCAGTTCTTC	CASRRDNEQFF
TRBV6-1	TRBJ1-5	few	TRBD1	TGTGCCAGCAGTGGGGCCGCTCAGGGGGCACTTCAGCCCCAGCATTTT	CASSGAAQGALQPQHF
TRBV6-1	TRBJ1-5	.	.	TGTGCCAGCAGTGAAGGAGTGATTCTTCAGCCCCAGCATTTT	CASSEGVILQPQHF
TRBV4-1	TRBJ2-3	once	.	TGCGCCAGCAGCCAATCCCCGGGACTTAGCACAGATACGCAGTATTTT	CASSQSPGLSTDTQYF
TRBV5-1	TRBJ2-7	.	.	TGCGCCAGCAGCGGAACAGGGGAGGAGAACGAGCAGTACTTC	CASSGTGEENEQYF
TRBV10-3	TRBJ2-7	.	.	TGTGCCATCAGTGGCGGACAGACGCCTCCCCCGTACGAGCAGTACTTC	CAISGGQTPPPYEQYF
TRBV27	TRBJ2-1	once	.	TGTGCCAGCAGTTTAGATGCGGGGTACGGCTGGAGTGAGCAGTTCTTC	CASSLDAGYGWSEQFF
TRBV12-3/TRBV12-4	TRBJ1-3	.	.	TGTGCCAGCAGCCTACGCTCTGGAAACACCATATATTTT	CASSLRSGNTIYF
TRBV27	TRBJ2-3	few	.	TGTGCCAGCAGAATTTTAAGCACAGATACGCAGTATTTT	CASRILSTDTQYF
TRBV19	TRBJ1-6	.	.	TGTGCCAGTAGTATACGCGGGGGGATAATGCCCAGTGGGTCACCCCTCCACTTT	CASSIRGGIMPSGSPLHF
TRBV5-5	TRBJ1-2	.	.	TGTGCCAGCAGGTTCAATGACAACCTCTATGGCTACACCTTC	CASRFNDNLYGYTF
TRBV2	TRBJ1-2	.	TRBD1	TGTGCCAGCAGTGAAGGTTGGGGACAGGGATACGGCTACACCTTC	CASSEGWGQGYGYTF
TRBV30	TRBJ1-3	.	.	TGTGCCTGGAACTATTACAACTCTGGAAACACCATATATTTT	CAWNYYNSGNTIYF